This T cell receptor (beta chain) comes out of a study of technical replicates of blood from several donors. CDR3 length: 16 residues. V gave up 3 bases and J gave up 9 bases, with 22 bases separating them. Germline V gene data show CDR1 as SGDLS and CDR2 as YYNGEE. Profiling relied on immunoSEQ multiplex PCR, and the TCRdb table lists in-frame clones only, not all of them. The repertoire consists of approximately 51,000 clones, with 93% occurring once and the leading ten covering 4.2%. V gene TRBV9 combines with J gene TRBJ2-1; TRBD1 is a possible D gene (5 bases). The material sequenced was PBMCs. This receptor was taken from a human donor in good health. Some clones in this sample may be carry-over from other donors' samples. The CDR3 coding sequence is TGTGCCAGCAGCGGCGGCCCGGTAGTGGGGCAGAGTGAGCAGTTCTTC. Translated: CASSGGPVVGQSEQFF. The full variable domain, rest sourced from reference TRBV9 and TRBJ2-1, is DSGVTQTPKHLITATGQRVTLRCSPRSGDLSVYWYQQSLDQGLQFLIQYYNGEERAKGNILERFSAQQFPDLHSELNLSSLELGDSALYFCASSGGPVVGQSEQFFGPGTRLTVL.